This T cell receptor (beta chain) was sequenced for a study of brain T cells in children with intractable seizures. Regarding the study as a whole: Pre- and post-surgery blood differed in depth, so pre-surgery absences may be undersampling. Viral specificity was inferred only from CDR3 similarity; HCMV serostatus was unknown.

This sample's time point: blood from clinic visit 5 months post-surgery; TSC patient then seizure free. Surgery cases with the highest brain T cell transcript signatures were chosen for sequencing. At least one anti-epileptic drug was given before surgery. About this clone itself: Its antigen is currently unknown.

Here immunoSEQ multiplex PCR was the method, and the copy in TCRdb shows in-frame clones only, minus some. The data show a few hundred thousand clones, more than 85% seen once. This TCR came from a boy under two years old with tuberous sclerosis and intractable seizures. The input for sequencing was peripheral blood, taken 4 to 5 months after surgery.

DNA for the CDR3: TGTGCCAGCAGTTTAGGCGGGGCCTACAATGAGCAGTTCTTC. It codes for CASSLGGAYNEQFF. V is TRBV27 and J is TRBJ2-1, with D possibly TRBD2 on 6 matching bases. The CDR3 consists of 14 residues. The V and J ends lost 2 bases and 2 bases respectively, with 7 bases between them. Germline lookup yields CDR1 MNHEY and CDR2 SMNVEV (reference sequence).